The 6 T cell receptor beta chains listed next were all sequenced from one sample in a study of blood T cell repertoires in COVID-19. This table comes from immunoSEQ multiplex PCR, and its TCRdb copy is limited to in-frame clones, with some not included. The repertoire consists of some 220,000 clones, with 83% occurring once and the leading ten covering around 5.5%. Sequencing was done on a sample of peripheral blood. The receptors stem from a human donor in a cohort sampled during active COVID-19.

This clone was recorded a few times. This sequence joins TRBV2 and TRBJ2-1; a weak D match, TRBD2 (5 bases). The V end lost 6 bases, the J end lost 4 bases, and 13 bases lay between the germline ends. This CDR3 region has 14 residues. Germline CDR1 SNHLY, CDR2 FYNNEI. In DNA, the CDR3 is TGTGCCAGCAGCCCAGGCGTAGCGTACAATGAGCAGTTCTTC. This translates into CASSPGVAYNEQFF.

This sequence joins TRBV24-1 and TRBJ1-2; tentatively, D is TRBD1 (5 bases). The V end was cut by 3 bases, the J end by 3 bases, with 7 bases between. Germline loops: CDR1 KGHDR, CDR2 SFDVKD. This CDR3 has 13 amino acids. The CDR3 region is CATSDAGYYGYTF. Here the CDR3 DNA reads TGTGCCACCAGTGATGCAGGGTACTATGGCTACACCTTC.

J is TRBJ1-6 and V is TRBV28; D unresolved. The CDR3 is made up of 16 amino acids. Between the trimmed V and J ends, which lost 5 bases and 0 bases, there was a span of 11 bases. CDR1 and CDR2 (germline): MDHEN, SYDVKM. The CDR3 sequence: CASSLQWSSYNSPLHF. The CDR3 bases are TGTGCCAGCAGTCTCCAGTGGAGCTCCTATAATTCACCCCTCCACTTT.

The rearrangement links TRBV18 to TRBJ2-1, with 11 bases matching TRBD1. The CDR3 sequence is 16 residues long. Looked up from germline, CDR1 is KGHSH and CDR2 is LQKENI. The V and J ends lost 4 bases and 1 base, in that order; junction bases with no gene match: 3. The CDR3 region has the DNA TGTGCCAGCTCACTCCGGGACAGGGGGTCCTACAATGAGCAGTTCTTC. Protein product: CASSLRDRGSYNEQFF.

The chain couples TRBV5-1 to TRBJ2-5; 9 bases map to TRBD1. The CDR3 extends over 14 amino acids. The V segment lost 7 bases and the J segment 2 bases; nucleotides outside the gene matches: 6. Looked up from germline, CDR1 is SGHRS and CDR2 is YFSETQ. CDR3 DNA sequence: TGCGCCAGCCGCGGGACAGGGAGACAAGAGACCCAGTACTTC. Amino acids: CASRGTGRQETQYF.

This rearrangement joins TRBV11-3 to TRBJ2-1; 8 bases align to TRBD2. The CDR3 has 16 residues. Germline V gene lookup returns CDR1 SGHNT and CDR2 YENEEA. The V gene end was trimmed by 5 bases and the J gene end by 4 bases; junction bases not matched to a gene: 10. This CDR3 is CASSLAGTRTYNEQFF. In nucleotides, the CDR3 is TGTGCCAGCAGCCTAGCCGGGACTAGGACATACAATGAGCAGTTCTTC.